The rows below give T cell receptor beta chains drawn from one sample of a study of blood T cell repertoires in COVID-19. Assay used: immunoSEQ multiplex PCR; TCRdb lists only in-frame clones, some missing. The sample has 350,000 or so clones; 80% to 90% are singletons. Sequencing was carried out using PBMCs or T cells enriched from blood (not recorded which). The receptors come from a middle-aged woman with acute COVID-19. Both conserved end residues are part of each CDR3. Fields, in order: CDR3 protein, CDR3 DNA, J gene, D gene, clone size, V gene. A D gene is named only where the DNA matches it firmly. Clone size is shown for a subset of rows, as once, few, many or a class of expanded clone.

CASSLDDRVDYGYTF,TGTGCCAGCAGCTTAGATGACAGGGTGGACTATGGCTACACCTTC,TRBJ1-2,TRBD1,-,TRBV7-2
CASSQGLAGATDTQYF,TGTGCCAGCAGCCAAGGACTAGCGGGAGCCACAGATACGCAGTATTTT,TRBJ2-3,TRBD2,-,TRBV3-1/TRBV3-2
CASSLLAGGEKLFF,TGTGCCAGCAGCCTGCTGGCCGGGGGGGAAAAACTGTTTTTT,TRBJ1-4,-,-,TRBV11-2
CASKWTGGTGELFF,TGTGCCAGCAAATGGACAGGGGGCACCGGGGAGCTGTTTTTT,TRBJ2-2,TRBD1,-,TRBV27
CATHGFGSGETEAFF,TGCGCCACCCACGGGTTCGGGTCCGGAGAGACTGAAGCTTTCTTT,TRBJ1-1,-,-,TRBV10-1
CASSQDLAGRNSYEQYF,TGCGCCAGCAGCCAAGATCTGGCAGGGAGGAACTCCTACGAGCAGTACTTC,TRBJ2-7,-,-,TRBV4-3
CASNAGTGENEKLFF,TGTGCCAGCAATGCAGGGACAGGGGAGAATGAAAAACTGTTTTTT,TRBJ1-4,TRBD1,-,TRBV2
CASSATGETTEAFF,TGTGCCAGCAGCGCGACAGGGGAGACCACTGAAGCTTTCTTT,TRBJ1-1,TRBD1,-,TRBV9
CSVGGGQKFNEQFF,TGCAGCGTTGGAGGGGGACAGAAATTTAATGAGCAGTTCTTC,TRBJ2-1,TRBD1,few,TRBV29-1
CASSDLDQPQHF,TGTGCCAGCAGTGATCTCGATCAGCCCCAGCATTTT,TRBJ1-5,-,few,TRBV2
CASSQDGSGANVLTF,TGTGCCAGCAGCCAAGACGGGTCCGGGGCCAACGTCCTGACTTTC,TRBJ2-6,-,-,TRBV3-1/TRBV3-2
CATSSPGLSEGYGYTF,TGTGCCACCAGCAGTCCGGGACTCTCCGAAGGCTATGGCTACACCTTC,TRBJ1-2,-,-,TRBV15
CSARQGDYGYTF,TGCAGCGCACGACAGGGGGACTATGGCTACACCTTC,TRBJ1-2,TRBD1,-,TRBV29-1
CSASQRGTTDTQYF,TGCAGTGCTAGTCAGCGGGGGACCACAGATACGCAGTATTTT,TRBJ2-3,TRBD2,-,TRBV20-1
CASSDRDITNEKLFF,TGTGCCAGCAGCGACAGGGACATAACTAATGAAAAACTGTTTTTT,TRBJ1-4,TRBD1,-,TRBV6-5
CASSLELEPFVGQYF,TGTGCCAGCAGCTTGGAGCTAGAACCTTTTGTCGGGCAGTACTTC,TRBJ2-7,-,few,TRBV5-6
CASRGPGTSGLDTQYF,TGTGCCAGCAGGGGCCCCGGGACTAGCGGGTTAGATACGCAGTATTTT,TRBJ2-3,TRBD2,-,TRBV28
CASSVAERATNTGELFF,TGTGCCAGCAGCGTAGCGGAGCGGGCTACGAACACCGGGGAGCTGTTTTTT,TRBJ2-2,-,-,TRBV9
CSVGGQGPEAFF,TGCAGCGTAGGGGGACAAGGCCCTGAAGCTTTCTTT,TRBJ1-1,-,few,TRBV29-1
CASSLGSGYGYTF,TGTGCCAGCAGCTTAGGGAGCGGCTATGGCTACACCTTC,TRBJ1-2,-,-,TRBV11-3
CASSIRGTDTQYF,TGTGCCAGTAGTATACGGGGGACAGATACGCAGTATTTT,TRBJ2-3,-,-,TRBV19
CASSAGGLGGYTF,TGTGCCAGCAGCGCAGGGGGACTGGGTGGCTACACCTTC,TRBJ1-2,TRBD1,-,TRBV7-3
CASSSTRGGGDFYNEQFF,TGTGCCAGCAGCTCGACTAGAGGGGGCGGGGATTTCTACAATGAGCAGTTCTTC,TRBJ2-1,-,-,TRBV7-8
CASSLRGGSPLHF,TGTGCCAGCAGCTTGAGGGGGGGCTCACCCCTCCACTTT,TRBJ1-6,-,few,TRBV7-9
CASSQETANSPLHF,TGTGCCAGCAGCCAAGAGACAGCCAATTCACCCCTCCACTTT,TRBJ1-6,-,-,TRBV14
CASSLASGTNVLTF,TGTGCCAGCAGCTTGGCCAGCGGGACCAACGTCCTGACTTTC,TRBJ2-6,TRBD2,-,TRBV5-4
CASRDPGTNTEAFF,TGTGCCAGTAGGGACCCGGGAACTAACACTGAAGCTTTCTTT,TRBJ1-1,-,-,TRBV19
CASSLDRQVRFSNQPQHF,TGTGCCAGCAGCTTAGATCGACAGGTGCGCTTTAGCAATCAGCCCCAGCATTTT,TRBJ1-5,-,-,TRBV11-2
CASSQDQGKGAGSYTF,TGTGCCAGCAGCCAAGATCAGGGGAAGGGGGCCGGGAGCTACACCTTC,TRBJ1-2,TRBD1,-,TRBV4-2
CASRQQGSLPTEQYF,TGTGCCAGCAGACAACAGGGTAGCCTGCCTACGGAGCAGTACTTC,TRBJ2-7,-,-,TRBV6-5
CASSLDWGSGRTSTDTQYF,TGTGCCAGCAGCTTAGATTGGGGTAGCGGGAGGACTAGCACAGATACGCAGTATTTT,TRBJ2-3,TRBD2,-,TRBV7-2
CAISEGTGGPYEQYF,TGTGCCATCAGTGAGGGTACGGGGGGACCCTACGAGCAGTACTTC,TRBJ2-7,TRBD2,-,TRBV10-3
CASSINRVNTEAFF,TGTGCCAGTAGTATAAACAGGGTGAACACTGAAGCTTTCTTT,TRBJ1-1,-,once,TRBV19
CASSQWFPGLAVGGGGGELFF,TGTGCCAGCAGCCAGTGGTTTCCGGGACTAGCGGTCGGAGGGGGAGGCGGGGAGCTGTTTTTT,TRBJ2-2,TRBD2,-,TRBV3-1/TRBV3-2
CASSLVPGDVAGELFF,TGCGCCAGCAGCTTGGTCCCAGGGGACGTTGCCGGGGAGCTGTTTTTT,TRBJ2-2,-,-,TRBV5-1
CASAGTGASYEQYF,TGTGCCAGTGCCGGGACAGGGGCCTCCTACGAGCAGTACTTC,TRBJ2-7,TRBD1,-,TRBV28
CASRQAGRETQYF,TGTGCCAGCCGTCAGGCAGGGAGGGAGACCCAGTACTTC,TRBJ2-5,-,-,TRBV6-5
CASSVQGAAYEQYF,TGCGCCAGCAGCGTACAGGGGGCCGCCTACGAGCAGTACTTC,TRBJ2-7,TRBD1,-,TRBV5-1
CASSLGGGDTYEQYF,TGTGCCAGCAGCTTAGGTGGGGGGGACACCTACGAGCAGTACTTC,TRBJ2-7,-,-,TRBV13
CASSYSRDSYNEQFF,TGTGCCAGCAGTTACTCGAGGGACAGCTACAATGAGCAGTTCTTC,TRBJ2-1,TRBD1,-,TRBV6-5
CATAQTARSNQPQHF,TGTGCCACAGCCCAGACAGCTAGAAGCAATCAGCCCCAGCATTTT,TRBJ1-5,-,-,TRBV6-5
CASSLTGGGQPQHF,TGTGCCAGCTCACTAACAGGGGGCGGACAGCCCCAGCATTTT,TRBJ1-5,TRBD1,-,TRBV18
CASTGTGGNYGYTF,TGCGCCAGCACCGGGACAGGGGGCAACTATGGCTACACCTTC,TRBJ1-2,TRBD1,-,TRBV10-2
CASSLGGQTDNYGYTF,TGCGCCAGCAGCTTGGGGGGACAGACGGACAACTATGGCTACACCTTC,TRBJ1-2,TRBD1,-,TRBV5-1
CASSPYRGRQETQYF,TGTGCCAGCAGCCCATACAGGGGGCGCCAAGAGACCCAGTACTTC,TRBJ2-5,TRBD1,-,TRBV5-4
CASSLVLGQNYGYTF,TGTGCCAGCAGCTTAGTTCTCGGACAGAACTATGGCTACACCTTC,TRBJ1-2,-,-,TRBV7-9
CASSQDIVTSAPDTQYF,TGCGCCAGCAGCCAAGATATTGTGACTAGCGCCCCCGATACGCAGTATTTT,TRBJ2-3,TRBD2,once,TRBV4-1
CASSQETPGGTDTQYF,TGTGCCAGCAGCCAAGAAACGCCGGGTGGCACAGATACGCAGTATTTT,TRBJ2-3,-,-,TRBV3-1/TRBV3-2
CASSKNLPSSGNTIYF,TGTGCCAGCAGTAAAAATCTACCAAGCTCTGGAAACACCATATATTTT,TRBJ1-3,-,few,TRBV6-2/TRBV6-3
CSASLEETQYF,TGCAGTGCTAGTTTAGAGGAGACCCAGTACTTC,TRBJ2-5,-,-,TRBV20-1
CASSLKGGADPQYF,TGCGCCAGCAGCTTGAAGGGAGGGGCCGACCCTCAGTACTTC,TRBJ2-5,TRBD2,-,TRBV5-1
CASSYFTGVQPQHF,TGTGCCAGCAGTTACTTCACAGGGGTTCAGCCCCAGCATTTT,TRBJ1-5,TRBD1,-,TRBV6-2/TRBV6-3
CATRTSGRWGTDTQYF,TGTGCCACCCGGACTAGCGGGAGATGGGGCACAGATACGCAGTATTTT,TRBJ2-3,TRBD2,-,TRBV28
CASSSDRYEQYF,TGTGCCAGCAGCAGCGACAGATACGAGCAGTACTTC,TRBJ2-7,-,-,TRBV2
CASRGTVTGELFF,TGTGCCAGTAGGGGGACAGTAACCGGGGAGCTGTTTTTT,TRBJ2-2,TRBD1,-,TRBV19
CASRGGHAGENTIYF,TGTGCCAGCAGGGGAGGACACGCCGGGGAAAACACCATATATTTT,TRBJ1-3,-,-,TRBV28
CASSPYEGQPQHF,TGTGCCAGCAGCCCGTATGAGGGTCAGCCCCAGCATTTT,TRBJ1-5,-,-,TRBV12-3/TRBV12-4
CASSRGLVGGRGNEQFF,TGTGCCAGCAGCAGAGGACTAGTTGGTGGCCGCGGTAATGAGCAGTTCTTC,TRBJ2-1,TRBD2,-,TRBV7-2
CASSLVGTRGGFYNEQFF,TGTGCCAGCAGCTTAGTAGGGACGCGGGGGGGCTTCTACAATGAGCAGTTCTTC,TRBJ2-1,TRBD2,-,TRBV7-9
CASSQGLTNTGELFF,TGTGCCAGCAGCCAGGGGCTTACGAACACCGGGGAGCTGTTTTTT,TRBJ2-2,-,-,TRBV14